This T cell receptor (beta chain) was retrieved from a study of T-cell reconstitution after alpha-beta-depleted transplantation in children. Unique molecular identifiers were used to barcode this TCRbeta library. TCRdb called the PCR reads again in MiXCR, with one record for every CDR3 protein. This table holds 450,000 to 600,000 distinct CDR3 sequences, around 19% found once. The TCR was taken from a human donor who donated a stem cell graft to a child with acute lymphoblastic leukemia. The source was PBMCs from the stem cell graft donor, collected from the stem cell graft.

CDR3 amino acids: CASSQPEGRGTGELFF. The DNA of the CDR3 is TGCGCCAGCAGCCAGCCGGAGGGCCGGGGCACCGGGGAGCTGTTTTTT. The chain has TRBV4-1 and TRBJ2-2; possible D gene TRBD2, 6 bases. Trimming took 3 bases from V and 4 from J, leaving 15 bases between them. The germline V gene has CDR1 MGHRA and CDR2 YSYEKL. The CDR3 has 16 residues.